The entry that follows covers one TCR beta chain sequence. Its antigen is as yet unknown. Around 530 ng RNA was reverse transcribed with alpha and beta constant-region primers. Using multiplexing indices, alpha and beta chain libraries were generated apart by chain-specific third strand synthesis. Ligation attached cDNA to a 5' RACE adapter that carried a random hexamer and SP2 site. From the 5' RACE reads, TCRdb called clonotypes with MiXCR, one entry per CDR3 protein. The table includes about 4,400 distinct CDR3 sequences, less than 9% detected once. Whole blood was used without fractionation, so all unsorted peripheral T cells were included. RNA came from around 2.3 ml of peripheral blood. The sample comes from a study of HIV-infected patients and healthy controls. General study results and limits: CMV-associated CDR3s mostly grew nonsignificantly during therapy, while HIV-associated CDR3s declined significantly.

The CDR3 runs to 14 residues. The trim removed 7 bases at V and 5 bases at J, leaving 6 bases unmatched. Germline-derived CDR1 and CDR2 are MNHEY and SMNVEV (reference sequence). This chain uses TRBV27 with TRBJ2-3, with TRBD2 matching 10 bases. The sample consisted of blood, taken before antiretroviral therapy. This TCR derives from an adult with HIV infection. The CDR3 nucleotides are TGTGCCAGCACTAGGACTAGCGGAGAAGATACGCAGTATTTT. Translated, it gives CASTRTSGEDTQYF.